The 19 T cell receptor beta chains below come from one sample, sequenced in a study of cytomegalovirus exposure and HLA in healthy donors. TCRdb's copy holds only in-frame clones and misses some; the assay was immunoSEQ multiplex PCR. Of approximately 170,000 clones listed, approximately 80% are singletons. The source material was PBMCs. The receptors were gathered from a man aged 25-45 years in good health and CMV-seropositive.

This clone was found a few times. This rearrangement joins TRBV9 to TRBJ2-7, with a possible D match to TRBD1 (6 bases). The CDR3 has 14 residues. Trimming took off 3 bases at V and 6 bases at J, with 16 bases between the two ends. In germline, CDR1 is SGDLS, CDR2 YYNGEE. The DNA of the CDR3 is TGTGCCAGCAGCGCGGACAGTTGGGGCCTCGAGCAGTACTTC. This gives the protein CASSADSWGLEQYF.

This rearrangement joins TRBV6-5 to TRBJ2-5; 8 bases fit TRBD2. Losses at the gene ends were 6 bases for V and 4 bases for J; bases not matched to a gene: 7. The germline gives CDR1 MNHEY, CDR2 SVGAGI. The CDR3 has 14 amino acids. CDR3 coding DNA: TGTGCCAGCAGGGGAGCGGGGGAAAGAGAGACCCAGTACTTC. It yields the protein CASRGAGERETQYF.

The chain is built from TRBV2 and TRBJ2-4; a possible D gene is TRBD1 (5 bases). Per germline, CDR1 SNHLY and CDR2 FYNNEI. V lost 9 bases, J lost 9 bases, and 24 bases lay in between. The CDR3 has 15 residues. The CDR3 DNA reads as TGTGCCAGTGAAGGGGTGGTTTACGGAAGGGGCATTCAGTACTTC. Residues: CASEGVVYGRGIQYF. The variable domain in full, completed from reference TRBV2 and TRBJ2-4, reads EPEVTQTPSHQVTQMGQEVILRCVPISNHLYFYWYRQILGQKVEFLVSFYNNEISEKSEIFDDQFSVERPDGSNFTLKIRSTKLEDSAMYFCASEGVVYGRGIQYFGAGTRLSVL.

The gene calls are TRBV19 and TRBJ2-1; 7 nucleotides match TRBD2. This CDR3 comprises 15 residues. Trimming at V came to 6 bases and at J to 5 bases, leaving 10 bases not matched to a gene. The V gene's germline CDR1 is LNHDA and CDR2 SQIVND (reference sequence). CDR3 protein: CASRPPGGGHNEQFF. The CDR3 bases are TGTGCCAGTAGACCTCCGGGAGGCGGGCACAATGAGCAGTTCTTC.

The chain uses TRBV7-9 and TRBJ1-2, with D hard to call. Germline V CDR1 and CDR2: SEHNR, FQNEAQ (reference sequence). V was cut by 5 bases and J by 6 bases, with 16 bases left in between. The CDR3 sequence is 14 residues long. The CDR3 sequence is CASSPRGGNDGYTF. CDR3 DNA: TGTGCCAGCAGCCCCCGAGGAGGGAATGATGGCTACACCTTC.

The gene calls are TRBV4-1 and TRBJ1-2, with TRBD1 matching over 7 bases. This CDR3 is 14 amino acids long. The J segment lost 7 bases and the V segment lost 1 base, leaving 6 bases of the junction unmatched. Germline V CDR1 and CDR2: MGHRA, YSYEKL. In nucleotides, the CDR3 is TGCGCCAGCAGCCAAGTAGTTCAGGGGGTTGGCTACACCTTC. Its translation: CASSQVVQGVGYTF.

The chain recombines TRBV28 with TRBJ1-5, with 8 bases identical to TRBD1. This CDR3 comprises 15 residues. Germline V lookup: CDR1 MDHEN, CDR2 SYDVKM. V shed 4 bases, J shed 5 bases, and the junction held 7 bases outside the gene matches. The CDR3 DNA reads as TGTGCCAGCAGTTACCGGACAGGGTCAGATCAGCCCCAGCATTTT. Residues: CASSYRTGSDQPQHF.

The chain combines TRBV7-9 with TRBJ1-1; TRBD1 agrees at 8 bases. The J segment lost 4 bases and the V segment lost 4 bases, leaving 8 bases of the junction unmatched. Germline V gene lookup returns CDR1 SEHNR and CDR2 FQNEAQ (reference sequence). The CDR3 totals 15 residues. The chain's CDR3 is CASSSPDRAATEAFF. CDR3 sequence (DNA): TGTGCCAGCAGCTCACCGGACAGGGCGGCCACTGAAGCTTTCTTT.

The V and J genes are TRBV4-2 and TRBJ2-3, with 9 nucleotides matching TRBD1. Germline V lookup: CDR1 LGHNA, CDR2 YNFKEQ. Trimming removed 2 bases from V and 3 bases from J; junction bases left unmatched: 3. This CDR3 region has 15 residues. CDR3 coding DNA: TGTGCCAGCAGCCAACGGGACAGGGTAACAGATACGCAGTATTTT. Translation: CASSQRDRVTDTQYF.

V and J are TRBV5-4 and TRBJ2-7; TRBD2 is a possible D gene (5 bases). Trimming took off 4 bases at V and 5 bases at J, with 13 bases between the two ends. CDR3 length: 13 amino acids. Germline V gives CDR1 SGHNT, CDR2 YYREEE (reference sequence). CDR3 bases: TGTGCCAGCAGCCTTCCTAGTAGCGACGAGCAGTACTTC. This translates into CASSLPSSDEQYF.

The rearrangement links TRBV11-1 to TRBJ1-2; D gene ambiguous. In germline, CDR1 is SGHAT, CDR2 FQDESV (reference sequence). This CDR3 spans 14 amino acids. The V end was cut by 5 bases, the J end by 10 bases, with 20 bases between. DNA of the CDR3: TGTGCCAGCAGCCCACCTTTGCGGCCTGCGGACTACACCTTC. Protein: CASSPPLRPADYTF.

This sequence joins TRBV30 and TRBJ2-7, with 9 bases that match TRBD1. From germline, CDR1 is GTSNPN and CDR2 SVGIG (reference sequence). V shed 5 bases, J shed 4 bases, and the junction held 9 bases outside the gene matches. The CDR3 has 14 residues. CDR3 region: CAWDKVGTGYEQYF. The CDR3 nucleotides are TGTGCCTGGGACAAGGTAGGGACAGGGTACGAGCAGTACTTC.

This rearrangement joins TRBV28 to TRBJ1-5; TRBD1 might be the D (6 bases). Between the trimmed V and J ends, which lost 4 bases and 5 bases, there was a span of 9 bases. Germline V gives CDR1 MDHEN, CDR2 SYDVKM. This CDR3 region has 13 residues. CDR3 amino acids: CASSYRVDQPQHF. In DNA, the CDR3 is TGTGCCAGCAGTTACAGGGTTGATCAGCCCCAGCATTTT.

Only one count was recorded for this clone. V gene TRBV5-5 combines with J gene TRBJ1-5, with 7 bases matching TRBD1. This CDR3 is built from 14 residues. The V gene end was trimmed by 4 bases and the J gene end by 5 bases; junction bases not matched to a gene: 6. The germline V gene encodes CDR1 SGHKS and CDR2 YYEKEE (reference sequence). CDR3 residues: CASSPLTGDQPQHF. DNA for the CDR3: TGTGCCAGCAGCCCCTTAACAGGGGATCAGCCCCAGCATTTT.

The V and J genes are TRBV5-4 and TRBJ2-1, with TRBD2 matching over 7 bases. The CDR3 runs to 17 residues. The V and J ends lost 0 bases and 3 bases, in that order; junction bases with no gene match: 9. Germline values: CDR1 SGHNT, CDR2 YYREEE (reference sequence). The CDR3 DNA is TGTGCCAGCAGCTTGGAGGGCCTAGCGGCGAACTACAATGAGCAGTTCTTC. It encodes CASSLEGLAANYNEQFF. The complete variable domain, with remaining parts taken from reference TRBV5-4 and TRBJ2-1, reads ETGVTQSPTHLIKTRGQQVTLRCSSQSGHNTVSWYQQALGQGPQFIFQYYREEENGRGNFPPRFSGLQFPNYSSELNVNALELDDSALYLCASSLEGLAANYNEQFFGPGTRLTVL.

The CDR3 DNA is TGTGCCAGCAGCTCCCTTCAGGGTAACACCGGGGAGCTGTTTTTT. The encoded protein is CASSSLQGNTGELFF. The V gene is TRBV7-8, the J gene TRBJ2-2, with D possibly TRBD1 on 5 matching bases. Trimming pared 4 bases from V and 2 bases from J, leaving 11 bases between. The CDR3 is 15 amino acids. Per germline, CDR1 SGHVS and CDR2 FQNEAQ.

The chain has TRBV4-3 and TRBJ1-2; maybe TRBD1 (5 bases). The CDR3 runs to 14 residues. The V gene's germline CDR1 is LGHNA and CDR2 YSLEER. The V gene lost 3 bases and the J gene lost 2 bases, with 10 bases spanning the gap. CDR3 sequence (DNA): TGCGCCAGCAGCCAGGGTGACAGAAACTATGGCTACACCTTC. Translation: CASSQGDRNYGYTF.

The rearrangement joins TRBV5-6 to TRBJ1-4; D unclear. There are 13 residues in the CDR3. V shed 0 bases and J shed 6 bases, with 6 bases lying between them. Germline V gene sequence: CDR1 SGHDT, CDR2 YYEEEE. The CDR3 spells CASSLGAYEKLFF. The CDR3 region has the DNA TGTGCCAGCAGCTTGGGGGCCTATGAAAAACTGTTTTTT. The entire variable domain, with the rest obtained from reference TRBV5-6 and TRBJ1-4, is as follows: DAGVTQSPTHLIKTRGQQVTLRCSPKSGHDTVSWYQQALGQGPQFIFQYYEEEERQRGNFPDRFSGHQFPNYSSELNVNALLLGDSALYLCASSLGAYEKLFFGSGTQLSVL.

The chain recombines TRBV29-1 with TRBJ1-1, with D unclear. The V end was cut by 2 bases, the J end by 4 bases, with 8 bases between. Germline V gene lookup returns CDR1 SQVTM and CDR2 ANQGSEA. This CDR3 is built from 12 residues. The CDR3 loop reads CSVEPGFTEAFF. The CDR3 bases are TGCAGCGTTGAACCGGGATTCACTGAAGCTTTCTTT.